The entry below describes one TCR gamma chain. The antigen remains unidentified. These data originate in a study of γδ T cells in repeated Plasmodium falciparum infection. Study as a whole: Sampling occurred at baseline, pre-infection for selected infections, and 21 days post-infection. Malian repertoires were sampled cross-sectionally without transmission and longitudinally through febrile malaria.

Broader study findings: The Malian cohort came from a small rural village of predominantly one ethnic group. Over time and infection, Vgamma9/Vdelta2+ repertoires remained highly stable and polyclonal.

TCRdb applied CATT to the multiplex PCR reads for clone calling. The top ten clones hold roughly 19% of a sample with about 30,000 gamma-chain clones, 1.4% of them seen once. Flow sorting of PBMC yielded separate Vgamma9/Vdelta2+ and Vdelta2-negative gammadelta T cell populations for bulk repertoire analysis. In germline, CDR1 is VENAVY, CDR2 YDSYNSRV. Unmatched junction bases numbered 9, after V lost 1 base and J lost 6 bases. This CDR3 comprises 14 residues. The V call is TRGV8, the J call TRGJ1 or TRGJ2. Here the J gene was assigned by germline matching of the DNA, as TCRdb has none. This sequence originates from a pool of human donors (malaria-infected and uninfected, not separated). The sample consisted of gamma-delta T cells from blood. CDR3 nucleotides: TGTGCCACCTGGGATAGATCCTTTTGTTATAAGAAACTCTTT. It codes for CATWDRSFCYKKLF.